This entry features one TCR beta chain sequence. Germline assignment: CDR1 SGHTA and CDR2 FQGNSA. This CDR3 has 18 residues. V was pared by 6 bases and J by 4 bases, with 19 bases of the junction left unmatched. This record belongs to a study of PD-L1 blockade in urothelial cancer. Study details: Previous chemotherapy exposure amounted to 0 to 3 regimens for patients. Blood-derived samples held a median roughly 150,000 T cells.

Here immunoSEQ multiplex PCR was the method, and the copy in TCRdb shows in-frame clones only, minus some. The table lists under 40,000 clones, 90% of them singletons. Patient disease was locally advanced or metastatic urothelial carcinoma. Pretreatment and on-treatment samples were taken, numbering 1 to 8 per patient. The TCR comes from a man in his 70s with urothelial cancer. The sequences come from PBMCs, collected around atezolizumab (anti-PD-L1) treatment. The rearrangement joins TRBV7-2 to TRBJ2-3; 7 nucleotides match TRBD2. The CDR3 DNA reads TGTGCCAGCAGTTCCCCCGGCTTTGGACTAGGCGCCCCAGATACGCAGTATTTT. Its translation is CASSSPGFGLGAPDTQYF. Together with reference TRBV7-2 and TRBJ2-3, the CDR3 gives the full variable domain: GAGVSQSPSNKVTEKGKDVELRCDPISGHTALYWYRQSLGQGLEFLIYFQGNSAPDKSGLPSDRFSAERTGGSVSTLTIQRTQQEDSAVYLCASSSPGFGLGAPDTQYFGPGTRLTVL.